This T cell receptor (beta chain) is from a study of blood T cell repertoires in COVID-19 (dated by TCRdb to about 2020). In the study overall: Samples from collaborators originated in the United States, Italy and Spain and spanned both the acute and convalescent phases of COVID-19. The repertoires were released in a freely available public database meant as a resource for research on the immune response to SARS-CoV-2. A de-identified subject ID, COVID-19 status, age in years and sex were almost always included in the sample metadata. Samples were obtained from the ongoing ImmuneRACE study (first 160 participants) and from about 1,300 subjects provided by 6 global collaborators. Where available, HLA class I and class II types were obtained from metadata supplied by the sample provider rather than from assay-based typing. Deeply sampled blood TCRbeta repertoires from subjects exposed to, actively infected with, or recovered from COVID-19 were included in the dataset. The material from the prospective study consisted of cDNA or gDNA derived from T cells, B-cell-depleted T cells, or PBMCs.

Turning to this clone: Its antigen remains unidentified. No base quality information exists; no much larger clone differs at one position.

Samples from volunteer blood donors who had recovered from COVID-19 were contributed by a second Seattle source. Each collaborating institution followed its own protocols to collect whole blood in K2EDTA tubes. For TCRbeta analysis, collaborators shipped samples in one of three forms: frozen whole blood, isolated PBMCs, or DNA extracted from either of those sample types. General findings and caveats noted by the study authors: The quantity of clinical and demographic metadata differed by source and by participant and was supplied without curation.

TCRbeta CDR3 regions were amplified from genomic DNA by means of the immunoSEQ Assay, a bias-controlled multiplex PCR. Per the original workflow: The number of nucleated cells in each sample was estimated by amplification of reference gene primers within the assay. To quantify the absolute abundance of each unique TCRbeta CDR3 rearrangement, sequence reads were collapsed and filtered. Productive Simpson clonality was computed per sample as the square root of Simpson's diversity index over productive rearrangements. Sourced from immuneACCESS, this table was stored by TCRdb with only in-frame sequences that have V and J called. A share of the clones is absent; for the studies checked, an unresolved V gene accounts for under half, and the remainder has no known explanation. The DNA gave D and trimming, while V, J and clone size come from that table. Across this sample there are some 280,000 clones, with approximately 88% seen only once. Less than 1% of the sample is in the top ten clones.

CDR1 and CDR2 were assigned from the germline V gene as SGHNT and YENEEA. Measured from the cysteine to the phenylalanine, the CDR3 is 14 residues long. The CDR3 DNA has 42 bases and is translated from base 1. The germline V end is reduced by 3 bases and the J end by 4 bases; junction bases left unmatched: 4. The receptor was derived from a woman aged 40-49 years who had recovered from COVID-19. The V and J segments used are TRBV11-3 and TRBJ2-7, and 9 junction bases match TRBD1. Sequencing was done on a sample of peripheral blood. The DNA sequence follows: TGTGCCAGCAGCTTCCGGGGACAGGGTTACGAGCAGTACTTC. It translates to CASSFRGQGYEQYF.